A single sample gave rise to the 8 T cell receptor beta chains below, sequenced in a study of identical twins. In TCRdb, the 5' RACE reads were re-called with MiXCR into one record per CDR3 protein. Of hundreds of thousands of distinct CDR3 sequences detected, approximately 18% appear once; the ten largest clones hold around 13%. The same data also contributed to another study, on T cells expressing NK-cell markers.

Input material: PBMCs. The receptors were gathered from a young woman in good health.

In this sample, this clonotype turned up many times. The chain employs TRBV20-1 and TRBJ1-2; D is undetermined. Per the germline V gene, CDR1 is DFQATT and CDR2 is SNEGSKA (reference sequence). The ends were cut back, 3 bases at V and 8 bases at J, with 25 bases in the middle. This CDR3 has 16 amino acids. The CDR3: CSARVFGGSVGIGYTF. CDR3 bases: TGCAGTGCTAGGGTCTTCGGTGGCAGTGTGGGAATCGGCTACACCTTC.

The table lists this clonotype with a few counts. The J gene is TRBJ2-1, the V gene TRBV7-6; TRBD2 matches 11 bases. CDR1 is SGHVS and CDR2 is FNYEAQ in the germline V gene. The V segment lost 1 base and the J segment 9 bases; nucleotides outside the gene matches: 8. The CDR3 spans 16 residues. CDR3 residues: CASSLEVAGGPGEQFF. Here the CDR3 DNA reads TGTGCCAGCAGCTTAGAAGTAGCGGGAGGGCCGGGTGAGCAGTTCTTC.

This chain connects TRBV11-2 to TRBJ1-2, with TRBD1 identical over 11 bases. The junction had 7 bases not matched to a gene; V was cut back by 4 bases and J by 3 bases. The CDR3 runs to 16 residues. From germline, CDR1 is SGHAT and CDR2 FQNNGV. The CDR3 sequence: CASSSDRGRLDYGYTF. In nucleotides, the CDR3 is TGTGCCAGCAGCTCGGACAGGGGGCGACTTGACTATGGCTACACCTTC.

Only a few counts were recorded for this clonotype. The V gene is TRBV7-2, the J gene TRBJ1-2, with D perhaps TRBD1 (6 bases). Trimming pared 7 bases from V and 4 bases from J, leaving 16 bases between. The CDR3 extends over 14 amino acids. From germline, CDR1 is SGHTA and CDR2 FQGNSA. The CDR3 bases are TGTGCCAGCACCCTTGGGGGGCGCGGCTATGGCTACACCTTC. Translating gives CASTLGGRGYGYTF.

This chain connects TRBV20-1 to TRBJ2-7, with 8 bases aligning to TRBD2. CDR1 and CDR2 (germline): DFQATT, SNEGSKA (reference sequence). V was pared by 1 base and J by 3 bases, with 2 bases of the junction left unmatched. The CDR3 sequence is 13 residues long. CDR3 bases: TGCAGTGCTAGAGTGGCGGGGGGCTACGAGCAGTACTTC. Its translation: CSARVAGGYEQYF.

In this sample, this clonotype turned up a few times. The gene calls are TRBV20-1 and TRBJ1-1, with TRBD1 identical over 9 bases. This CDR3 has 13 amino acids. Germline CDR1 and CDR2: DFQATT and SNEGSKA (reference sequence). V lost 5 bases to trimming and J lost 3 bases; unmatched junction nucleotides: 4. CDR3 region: CSAGQGSDTEAFF. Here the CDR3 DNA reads TGCAGTGCTGGACAGGGGTCGGACACTGAAGCTTTCTTT.

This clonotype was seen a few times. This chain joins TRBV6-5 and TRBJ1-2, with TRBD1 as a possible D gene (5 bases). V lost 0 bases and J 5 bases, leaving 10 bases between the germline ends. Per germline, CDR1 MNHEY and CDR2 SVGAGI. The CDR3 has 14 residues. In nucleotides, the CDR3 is TGTGCCAGCAGTTACTCCCAGGGCCCTTATGGCTACACCTTC. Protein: CASSYSQGPYGYTF.

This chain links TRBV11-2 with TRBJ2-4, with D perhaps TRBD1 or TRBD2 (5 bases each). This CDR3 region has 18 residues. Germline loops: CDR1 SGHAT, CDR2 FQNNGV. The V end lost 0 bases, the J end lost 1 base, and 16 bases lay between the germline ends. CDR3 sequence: CASSLEGPHNSAKNIQYF. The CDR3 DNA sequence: TGTGCCAGCAGCTTAGAGGGACCCCATAACTCGGCCAAAAACATTCAGTACTTC.